Here is one TCR beta chain with its context. This CDR3 has 13 amino acids. V lost 1 base and J lost 3; bases outside the gene matches: 3. Germline loops: CDR1 GTSNPN, CDR2 SVGIG (reference sequence). These data belong to a study of cytomegalovirus exposure and HLA in healthy donors. For the study at large: A prior study identified over 100 million unique TCR beta sequences from some 180 million T cells.

The PCR made use of 60 Vbeta and 13 Jbeta primers. Data came from immunoSEQ multiplex PCR; TCRdb stores just in-frame clones and leaves some out. The sample holds 100,000 to 150,000 clones, more than 65% seen once. This sequence originates from a woman in her 40s in good health and CMV-seropositive. This sequence joins TRBV30 and TRBJ2-7; 7 bases map to TRBD1. The specimen was PBMCs. The CDR3 nucleotides read TGTGCCTGGAGTGGGGGACAGTTCTACGAGCAGTACTTC. It is translated as CAWSGGQFYEQYF.